This entry concerns a single T cell receptor (beta chain). Antigen: not known. The same CDR3 is also encoded by other DNA sequences in this sample. This record comes from a study of cytomegalovirus exposure and HLA in healthy donors. Study-level results: The study recorded 150 to 200 TCR beta chains that were cytomegalovirus-associated. For most TCR sequences rarity was the rule, although some public TCRs occurred in many donors.

It was the approximately 130-subject validation cohort, separate from the approximately 690-subject first cohort, to which the donors belonged. Sequencing was performed with immunoSEQ multiplex PCR; in TCRdb, only in-frame clones are kept and a portion is missing. The table shows over 200,000 clones, with around 90% occurring only once. J was trimmed by 1 base and V by 0 bases; bases with no gene match: 2. CDR1 MDHEN and CDR2 SYDVKM come from the germline V gene. The CDR3 is 16 amino acids. Sequencing was performed on PBMCs. The V gene is TRBV28, the J gene TRBJ2-3; the match to TRBD2 covers 9 bases. This TCR derives from a woman aged 18 to 35 in good health and CMV-seronegative. CDR3 bases: TGTGCCAGCAGTTTATGGGCGGGAGGGGGCACAGATACGCAGTATTTT. Amino acids: CASSLWAGGGTDTQYF.